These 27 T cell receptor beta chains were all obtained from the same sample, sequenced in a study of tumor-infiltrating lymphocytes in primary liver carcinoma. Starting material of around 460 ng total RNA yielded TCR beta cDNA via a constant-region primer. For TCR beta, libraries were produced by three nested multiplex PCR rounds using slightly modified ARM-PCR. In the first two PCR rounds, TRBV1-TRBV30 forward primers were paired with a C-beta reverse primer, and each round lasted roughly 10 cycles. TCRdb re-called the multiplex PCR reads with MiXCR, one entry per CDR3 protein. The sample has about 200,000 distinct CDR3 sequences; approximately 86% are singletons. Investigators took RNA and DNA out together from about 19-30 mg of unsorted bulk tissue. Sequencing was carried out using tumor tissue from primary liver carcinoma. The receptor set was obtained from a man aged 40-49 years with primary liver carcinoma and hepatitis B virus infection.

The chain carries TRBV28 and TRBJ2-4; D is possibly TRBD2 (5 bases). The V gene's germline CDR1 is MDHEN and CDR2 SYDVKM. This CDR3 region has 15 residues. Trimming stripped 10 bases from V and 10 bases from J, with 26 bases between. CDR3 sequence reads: CATLPVDGGVNIQYF. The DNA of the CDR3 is TGTGCCACCCTCCCGGTCGATGGAGGAGTAAATATTCAGTACTTC.

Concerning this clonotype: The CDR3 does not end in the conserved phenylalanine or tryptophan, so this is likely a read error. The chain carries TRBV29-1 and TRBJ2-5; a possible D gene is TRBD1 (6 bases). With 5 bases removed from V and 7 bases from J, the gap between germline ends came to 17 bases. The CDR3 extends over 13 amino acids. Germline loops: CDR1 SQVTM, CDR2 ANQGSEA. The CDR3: CSVTGRGIGTQYI. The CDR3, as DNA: TGCAGCGTTACCGGCAGGGGAATAGGGACCCAGTACATC.

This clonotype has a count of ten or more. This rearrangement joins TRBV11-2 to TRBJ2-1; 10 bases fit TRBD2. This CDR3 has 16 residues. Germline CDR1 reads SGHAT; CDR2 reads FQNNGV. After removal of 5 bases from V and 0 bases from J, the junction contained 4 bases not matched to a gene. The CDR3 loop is CASSRTSGSSYNEQFF. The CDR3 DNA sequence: TGTGCCAGCAGCCGGACTAGCGGCAGCTCCTACAATGAGCAGTTCTTC.

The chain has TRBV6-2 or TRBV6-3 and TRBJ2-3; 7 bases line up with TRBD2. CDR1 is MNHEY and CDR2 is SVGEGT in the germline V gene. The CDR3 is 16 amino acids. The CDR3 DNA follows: TGTACCATCAGTTACGACAAGGCGGGAGTAAGTGATACGCAGTATTTT. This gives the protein CTISYDKAGVSDTQYF.

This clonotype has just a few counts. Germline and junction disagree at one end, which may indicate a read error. This CDR3 is CTSSRKQGDIQYF. The CDR3 nucleotides are TGTACCAGCAGCCGGAAACAGGGTGACATTCAGTACTTC. The chain employs TRBV11-1 and TRBJ2-4; D possibly corresponds to TRBD1 (6 bases). This CDR3 is built from 13 residues. Germline CDR1 reads SGHAT; CDR2 reads FQDESV (reference sequence).

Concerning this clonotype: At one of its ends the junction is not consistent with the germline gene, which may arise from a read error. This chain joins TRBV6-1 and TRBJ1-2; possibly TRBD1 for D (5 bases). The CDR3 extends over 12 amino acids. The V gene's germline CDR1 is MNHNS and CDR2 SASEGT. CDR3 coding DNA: TGTGCCAGCACTGAAGGCACGGGGCGGAACACCTTC. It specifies CASTEGTGRNTF.

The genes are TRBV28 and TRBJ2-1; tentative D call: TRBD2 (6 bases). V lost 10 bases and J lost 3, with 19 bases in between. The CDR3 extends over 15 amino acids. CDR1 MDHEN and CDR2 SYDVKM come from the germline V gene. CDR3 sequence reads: CANSPGSGFYNEQFF. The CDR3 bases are TGTGCCAACAGCCCCGGGAGCGGATTCTACAATGAGCAGTTCTTC.

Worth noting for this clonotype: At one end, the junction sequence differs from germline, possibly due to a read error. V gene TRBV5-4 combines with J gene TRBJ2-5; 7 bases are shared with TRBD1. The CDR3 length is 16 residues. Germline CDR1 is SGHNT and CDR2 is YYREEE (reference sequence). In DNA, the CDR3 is TGTGCCAGCAGCCTGGGGCGTCAGGGGGTTAAAGAGACCCAGAACTTC. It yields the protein CASSLGRQGVKETQNF.

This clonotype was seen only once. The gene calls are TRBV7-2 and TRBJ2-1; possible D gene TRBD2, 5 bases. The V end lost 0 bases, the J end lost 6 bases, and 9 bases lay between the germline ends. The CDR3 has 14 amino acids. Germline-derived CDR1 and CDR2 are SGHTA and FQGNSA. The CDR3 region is CTSSLAAEANEQFF. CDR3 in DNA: TGTACCAGCAGCTTAGCAGCGGAGGCCAATGAGCAGTTCTTC.

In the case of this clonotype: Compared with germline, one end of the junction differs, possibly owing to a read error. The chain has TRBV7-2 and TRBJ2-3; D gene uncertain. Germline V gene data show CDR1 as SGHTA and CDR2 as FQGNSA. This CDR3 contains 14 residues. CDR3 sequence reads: CASSLVVSADMQYF. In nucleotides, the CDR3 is TGTGCCAGCAGCTTAGTCGTAAGCGCTGATATGCAGTATTTT.

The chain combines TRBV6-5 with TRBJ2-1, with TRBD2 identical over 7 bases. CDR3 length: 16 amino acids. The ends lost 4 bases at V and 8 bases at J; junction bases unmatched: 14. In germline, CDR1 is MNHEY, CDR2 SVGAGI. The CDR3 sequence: CASSLRLAGGPDEQFF. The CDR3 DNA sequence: TGTGCCAGCAGTTTACGACTAGCAGGAGGTCCTGATGAGCAGTTCTTC.

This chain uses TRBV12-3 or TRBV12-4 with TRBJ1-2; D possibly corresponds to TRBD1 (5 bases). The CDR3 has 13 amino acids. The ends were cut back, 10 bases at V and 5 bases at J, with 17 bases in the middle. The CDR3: CANSQGDYYGYTF. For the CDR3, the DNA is TGTGCCAACAGCCAAGGGGATTATTATGGCTACACCTTC.

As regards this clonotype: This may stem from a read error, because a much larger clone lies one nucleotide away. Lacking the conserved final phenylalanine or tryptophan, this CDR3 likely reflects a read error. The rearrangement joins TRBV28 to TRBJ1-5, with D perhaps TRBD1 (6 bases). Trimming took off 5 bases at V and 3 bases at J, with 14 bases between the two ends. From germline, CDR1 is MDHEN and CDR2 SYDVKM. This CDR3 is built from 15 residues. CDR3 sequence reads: CASSTGTLDNQPQHI. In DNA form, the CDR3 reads TGTGCCAGCAGTACCGGGACACTAGACAATCAGCCCCAGCATATT.

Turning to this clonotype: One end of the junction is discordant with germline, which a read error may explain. This chain's CDR3 is CACSTKEKMFF. In DNA form, the CDR3 reads TGTGCCTGTTCGACGAAAGAAAAAATGTTTTTT. V gene TRBV6-6 combines with J gene TRBJ1-4; no definite D call. Germline CDR1 and CDR2: MNHNY and SVGAGI (reference sequence). The CDR3 runs to 11 residues.

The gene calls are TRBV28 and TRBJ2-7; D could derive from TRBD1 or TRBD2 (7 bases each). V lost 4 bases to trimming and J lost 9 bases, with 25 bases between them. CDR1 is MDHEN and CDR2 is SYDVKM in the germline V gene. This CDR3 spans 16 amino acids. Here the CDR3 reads CASSSGQVQRGSGQYF. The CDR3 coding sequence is TGTGCCAGCAGTTCCGGACAGGTCCAGCGGGGTAGCGGGCAGTACTTC.

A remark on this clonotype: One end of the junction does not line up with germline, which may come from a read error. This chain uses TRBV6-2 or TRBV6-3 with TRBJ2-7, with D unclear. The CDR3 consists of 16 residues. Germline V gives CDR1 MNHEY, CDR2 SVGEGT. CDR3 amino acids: CASSCGRSRSSYEQYF. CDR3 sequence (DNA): TGTGCCAGCAGTTGTGGGCGGAGCCGCAGCTCCTACGAACAGTACTTC.

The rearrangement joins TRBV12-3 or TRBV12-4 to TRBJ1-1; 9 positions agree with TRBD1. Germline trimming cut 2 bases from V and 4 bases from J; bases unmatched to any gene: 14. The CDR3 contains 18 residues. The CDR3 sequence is CASSLMLGGTGRSTEAFF. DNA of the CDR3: TGTGCCAGCAGTTTAATGCTAGGAGGGACAGGGCGGTCCACTGAAGCTTTCTTT.

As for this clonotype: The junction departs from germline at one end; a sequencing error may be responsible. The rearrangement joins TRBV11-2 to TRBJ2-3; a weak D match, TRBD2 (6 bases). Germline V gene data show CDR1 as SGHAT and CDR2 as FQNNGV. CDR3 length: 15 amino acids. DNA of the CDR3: TGTGCCAACAGAGGGAGTAGCGGAGACACAAATACGCAGTATTTT. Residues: CANRGSSGDTNTQYF. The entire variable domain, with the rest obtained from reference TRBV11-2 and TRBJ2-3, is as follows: EAGVAQSPRYKIIEKRQSVAFWCNPISGHATLYWYQQILGQGPKLLIQFQNNGVVDDSQLPKDRFSAERLKGVDSTLKIQPAKLEDSAVYLCANRGSSGDTNTQYFGPGTRLTVL.

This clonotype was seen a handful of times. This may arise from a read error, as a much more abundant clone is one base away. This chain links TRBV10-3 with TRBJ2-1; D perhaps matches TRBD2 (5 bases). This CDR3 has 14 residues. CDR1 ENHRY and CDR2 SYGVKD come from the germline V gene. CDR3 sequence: CAVSEGGFYNEQFF. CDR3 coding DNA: TGTGCCGTCAGTGAGGGTGGTTTCTACAATGAGCAGTTCTTC.

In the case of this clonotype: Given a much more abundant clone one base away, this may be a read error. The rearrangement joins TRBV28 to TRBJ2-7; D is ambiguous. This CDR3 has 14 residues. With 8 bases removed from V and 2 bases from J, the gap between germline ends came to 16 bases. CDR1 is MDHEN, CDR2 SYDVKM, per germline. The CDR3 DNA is TGTGCCAGCTTCCATGTACTACGGGCCTACGAGCAGTACTTC. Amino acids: CASFHVLRAYEQYF.

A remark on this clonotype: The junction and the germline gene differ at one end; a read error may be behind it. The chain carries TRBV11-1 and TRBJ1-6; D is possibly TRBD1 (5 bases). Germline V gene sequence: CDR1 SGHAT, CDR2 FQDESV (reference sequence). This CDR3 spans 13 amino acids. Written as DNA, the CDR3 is TGTGCCAGCAGCCGGACAACGGTTTCACCCATCAACTTT. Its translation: CASSRTTVSPINF.

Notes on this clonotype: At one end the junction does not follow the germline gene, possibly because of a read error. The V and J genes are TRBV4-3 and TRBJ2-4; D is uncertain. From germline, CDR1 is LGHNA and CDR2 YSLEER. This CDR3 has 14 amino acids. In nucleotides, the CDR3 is TGCGCAAGCATCCAAGGGTTTCGAATGGGCATTCAGTACTTC. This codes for CASIQGFRMGIQYF.

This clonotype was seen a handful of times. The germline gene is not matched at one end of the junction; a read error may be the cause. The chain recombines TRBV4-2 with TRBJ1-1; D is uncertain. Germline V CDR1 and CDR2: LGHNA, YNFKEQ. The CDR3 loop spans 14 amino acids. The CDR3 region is CASSRGVENTEALF. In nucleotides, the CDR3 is TGTGCCAGCAGCCGGGGAGTAGAGAACACTGAAGCTCTCTTT.

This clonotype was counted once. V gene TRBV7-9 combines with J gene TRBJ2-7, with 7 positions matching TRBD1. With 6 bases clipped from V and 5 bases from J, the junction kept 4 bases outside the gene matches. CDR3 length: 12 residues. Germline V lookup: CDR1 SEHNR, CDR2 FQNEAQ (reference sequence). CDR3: CASRQGQNEQYF. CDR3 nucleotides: TGTGCCAGCAGACAGGGACAGAACGAGCAGTACTTC.

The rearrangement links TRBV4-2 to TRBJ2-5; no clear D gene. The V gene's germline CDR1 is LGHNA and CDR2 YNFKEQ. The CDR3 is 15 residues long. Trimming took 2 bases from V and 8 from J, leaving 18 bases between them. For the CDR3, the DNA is TGTGCCAGCAGCCAAAACCTGGGATCGGTGGAAACCCAGTACTTC. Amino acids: CASSQNLGSVETQYF.

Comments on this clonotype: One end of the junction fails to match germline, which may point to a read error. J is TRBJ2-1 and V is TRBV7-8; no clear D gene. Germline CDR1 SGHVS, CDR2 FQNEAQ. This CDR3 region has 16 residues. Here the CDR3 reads CVSSLASSSSFGEQFF. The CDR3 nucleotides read TGTGTCAGCAGCTTAGCCTCGAGTAGCTCATTCGGTGAGCAGTTCTTC.

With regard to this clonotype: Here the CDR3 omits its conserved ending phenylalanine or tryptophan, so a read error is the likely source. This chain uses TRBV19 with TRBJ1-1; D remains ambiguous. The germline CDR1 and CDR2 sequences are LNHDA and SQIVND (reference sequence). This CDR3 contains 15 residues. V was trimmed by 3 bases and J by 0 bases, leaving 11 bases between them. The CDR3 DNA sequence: TGTGCCAGTAGTATCAGAGGCCAAATGAACACTGAAGCTTTCATT. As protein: CASSIRGQMNTEAFI.